This TCR beta chain appears in the sequencing data of a study of neurological immune-mediated disorders (dated by TCRdb to 2018 to 2020). About the full investigation: Among the approximately 34 multiple sclerosis patients, roughly 31 had relapsing-remitting MS and 3 had secondary progressive MS. Peripheral blood TCR-beta repertoires from HTLV-I-associated myelopathy (HAM/TSP) patients, multiple sclerosis patients and healthy controls were compared by UMI-based sequencing. Longitudinal samples, technical triplicates and paired sorted CD4+ and CD8+ T-cell subsets, alongside PBMC samples, were included among the approximately 98 TCR-beta libraries. The cohort included 60 to 75 subjects: roughly 15 with HAM/TSP, around 34 with multiple sclerosis, and approximately 20 healthy controls. The paper's findings and limits, for the study overall: TCR clonal expansion was greatest in HAM/TSP patients and smallest in MS patients, who ranked below even healthy controls. Repertoires from 18 of 34 MS patients were grouped by phylogenetic analysis into a cluster of related CDR3 sequences, suggesting a possible repertoire-level signature. Across subjects, expanded clones never shared an identical CDR3 amino acid sequence, which suggests that the TCR-beta repertoires in every group were private. No clinical or MRI features were associated with the MS cluster, and the authors said that larger cohorts are needed.

This clonotype came up many times. Its antigen is currently not known. No much larger clone is present one base from it, and per-base qualities are unavailable. Unsorted PBMC libraries were generated from 2 million PBMCs stored in RNAlater at -80 °C until RNA extraction. The multiple sclerosis patients were enrolled in a US clinical protocol that evaluated disease progression with magnetic resonance imaging. PBMCs were separated from peripheral blood using Ficoll-Hypaque density gradient centrifugation and then cryopreserved in liquid nitrogen. Including the terminal cysteine and phenylalanine, the CDR3 comprises 16 residues. Left in the record is the CDR3 DNA by itself, 48 bases read in frame from the first base. V gives up 7 bases and J gives up 2 bases, and the segment between their germline ends measures 18 bases. Reading the germline V gene gives CDR1 SGHTA and CDR2 FQGNSA. cDNA was synthesized by template-switch 5'RACE using a primer carrying a 10-nucleotide random unique molecular identifier by which each TCR transcript was tagged. Every sequencing run covered 15-18 subjects and yielded more than 170 million TCR-beta sequences. Total RNA was extracted with the RNeasy kit. The KAPA Real-time Library Amplification kit was used to amplify TCR-beta VDJ regions with primers targeting the TCR constant region and the 5'RACE anchor. A first PCR added sample indexes and Illumina adaptors, after which a second PCR increased the library yield. After Ampure bead purification, the roughly 650 bp TCR product was size-selected on a 2% E-gel SizeSelection system. Before pooling, library quality was checked on a Bioanalyzer, concentration was measured with Qubit, and libraries were quantified with the Kapa Library Quantification kit. An Illumina HiSeq 2500 sequenced the libraries paired-end 2 x 150 bp. To increase sequence diversity, 25-30% phiX was spiked into each library pool. On the study's bioinformatics: The UMI-based MiGEC pipeline processed quality-filtered reads and removed over 75% of raw TCR sequences during error correction. VDJ genes were aligned to IMGT germline references, and clonotypes were defined by unique CDR3 amino acid sequence plus V-J genes. Clonal expansion, Shannon diversity and CDR3 relatedness were evaluated with VDJtools (CalcPairwiseDistances, ClusterSamples), while phylogenetic trees were built in CLCbio workbench. Clones with at least 8 unique UMIs were defined as expanded, with this threshold being based on coefficient-of-variation modelling across technical triplicates. Using fastp at Q25 and MiXCR, TCRdb reprocessed the public reads and kept productive beta chains. Merged by CDR3 protein, the rows form single entries marked with the most common genes and DNA. The V and J calls and clone size are TCRdb's, not the authors'. The table for this sample lists approximately 100,000 distinct CDR3 sequences; 3.5% of them were counted only once. The ten largest clones add up to 6% of the sample.

This sequence was found in a woman between 18 and 29 years old with multiple sclerosis. Recombination joined TRBV7-2 with TRBJ2-1; tentative D gene TRBD2, with 6 bases matching. Sequenced material: PBMCs. The DNA is TGTGCCAGCACCCTTTTCGGGCGGGGCACCTACAATGAGCAGTTCTTC. Its coded protein is CASTLFGRGTYNEQFF.